Each of the 29 T cell receptor beta chains below was sequenced from the same sample in a study of T cells after yellow fever vaccination. TCRdb ran MiXCR on the 5' RACE reads and lists one entry per CDR3 protein. The sample lists 610,000 or so distinct CDR3 sequences, over 9% occurring once. The sequenced sample was PBMCs, obtained on the day of the yellow fever booster vaccination. These receptors all stem from a man aged 25 to 40 who received the YFV17D yellow fever vaccine.

This clonotype appeared many times. The V call is TRBV20-1, the J call TRBJ2-5; D unresolved. The CDR3 covers 13 residues. V shed 6 bases and J shed 2 bases, with 13 bases lying between them. Germline V gives CDR1 DFQATT, CDR2 SNEGSKA (reference sequence). The CDR3 nucleotides read TGCAGTGCCAAGGGCCCCTTACAAGAGACCCAGTACTTC. Translation gives CSAKGPLQETQYF.

This clonotype has at least ten counts. The CDR3 region is CSVAEEYQETQYF. The CDR3 region has the DNA TGCAGCGTTGCAGAGGAGTACCAAGAGACCCAGTACTTC. This chain uses TRBV29-1 with TRBJ2-5; D is ambiguous. This CDR3 is built from 13 residues. Per the germline V gene, CDR1 is SQVTM and CDR2 is ANQGSEA. The V end was cut by 4 bases, the J end by 0 bases, with 9 bases between.

This clonotype was detected ten times or more. This chain connects TRBV20-1 to TRBJ2-3; D gene unclear. Germline CDR1 DFQATT, CDR2 SNEGSKA (reference sequence). This CDR3 spans 13 amino acids. V was clipped by 4 bases and J by 2 bases, with 10 bases between them. The CDR3 loop is CSATPLDTDTQYF. Written as DNA, the CDR3 is TGCAGTGCTACCCCTTTGGACACAGATACGCAGTATTTT.

The chain recombines TRBV5-1 with TRBJ2-3; a weak D match, TRBD2 (5 bases). V lost 7 bases, J lost 0 bases, and 12 bases lay in between. This CDR3 contains 14 residues. Germline lookup yields CDR1 SGHRS and CDR2 YFSETQ. The CDR3 bases are TGCGCCAGCCTCCGCGGGTCTAGCACAGATACGCAGTATTTT. Protein sequence: CASLRGSSTDTQYF. Supplemented by reference TRBV5-1 and TRBJ2-3, the full variable domain reads KAGVTQTPRYLIKTRGQQVTLSCSPISGHRSVSWYQQTPGQGLQFLFEYFSETQRNKGNFPGRFSGRQFSNSRSEMNVSTLELGDSALYLCASLRGSSTDTQYFGPGTRLTVL.

This clonotype was seen a few times. The J gene is TRBJ2-1, the V gene TRBV2; maybe TRBD2 (6 bases). Germline CDR1 reads SNHLY; CDR2 reads FYNNEI. Trimming left V 7 bases short and J 3 bases short, with 10 bases between. There are 13 residues in the CDR3. The CDR3 DNA reads TGTGCCAGCACTATGGGACTCTACAATGAGCAGTTCTTC. Amino acids: CASTMGLYNEQFF. The whole variable domain, filled in from reference TRBV2 and TRBJ2-1, reads EPEVTQTPSHQVTQMGQEVILRCVPISNHLYFYWYRQILGQKVEFLVSFYNNEISEKSEIFDDQFSVERPDGSNFTLKIRSTKLEDSAMYFCASTMGLYNEQFFGPGTRLTVL.

In its sample, this clonotype was seen a few times. The chain couples TRBV20-1 to TRBJ2-7, with TRBD2 identical over 7 bases. The CDR3 loop spans 15 amino acids. The germline CDR1 and CDR2 sequences are DFQATT and SNEGSKA (reference sequence). J lost 1 base, V lost 3 bases, and 9 bases had no gene match. The CDR3 DNA sequence: TGCAGTGCTAGGCTGCGAGCGGGAAATTCCTACGAGCAGTACTTC. Translating it yields CSARLRAGNSYEQYF.

This chain links TRBV20-1 with TRBJ1-6; TRBD1 matches at 7 bases. From germline, CDR1 is DFQATT and CDR2 SNEGSKA (reference sequence). The V gene end was trimmed by 4 bases and the J gene end by 6 bases; junction bases not matched to a gene: 3. CDR3 size: 13 residues. This CDR3 is CSATPGGNSPLHF. In nucleotides, the CDR3 is TGCAGTGCTACCCCAGGGGGTAATTCACCCCTCCACTTT.

The V and J genes are TRBV28 and TRBJ2-7; 8 nucleotides agree with TRBD1. CDR1 is MDHEN, CDR2 SYDVKM, per germline. The CDR3 is made up of 15 amino acids. The V gene end was trimmed by 7 bases and the J gene end by 2 bases; junction bases not matched to a gene: 10. CDR3: CASKTWGDRTYEQYF. DNA of the CDR3: TGTGCCAGCAAGACATGGGGGGACAGGACCTACGAGCAGTACTTC.

The chain joins TRBV6-4 to TRBJ1-1; 10 nucleotides match TRBD1. This CDR3 comprises 14 residues. CDR1 is MRHNA, CDR2 SNTAGT, per germline. V lost 5 bases, J lost 2 bases, and 2 bases stayed unmatched. This CDR3 is CASSRTGGNTEAFF. CDR3 in DNA: TGTGCCAGCAGTCGGACAGGGGGTAACACTGAAGCTTTCTTT.

The rearrangement uses TRBV7-2 and TRBJ2-2, with D perhaps TRBD2 (6 bases). The germline V gene has CDR1 SGHTA and CDR2 FQGNSA. Trimming cost V 4 bases and J 2 bases, with 17 bases left between them. The CDR3 length is 17 residues. CDR3 DNA: TGTGCCAGCAGCTCCCAGGAGGGAAGTATCAACACCGGGGAGCTGTTTTTT. As protein: CASSSQEGSINTGELFF. Complete variable domain (other parts from reference TRBV7-2 and TRBJ2-2): GAGVSQSPSNKVTEKGKDVELRCDPISGHTALYWYRQSLGQGLEFLIYFQGNSAPDKSGLPSDRFSAERTGGSVSTLTIQRTQQEDSAVYLCASSSQEGSINTGELFFGEGSRLTVL.

The rearrangement uses TRBV3-1 and TRBJ1-2; D unclear. The length of the CDR3 is 13 residues. From germline, CDR1 is LGHDT and CDR2 YNNKEL (reference sequence). Trimming took off 3 bases at V and 4 bases at J, with 9 bases between the two ends. CDR3 coding DNA: TGTGCCAGCAGCCAGGTCGGATCCTATGGCTACACCTTC. Its protein product is CASSQVGSYGYTF.

The V call is TRBV20-1, the J call TRBJ2-2, with D perhaps matching TRBD2 (6 bases). V gave up 4 bases and J gave up 3 bases, with 12 bases separating them. There are 14 residues in the CDR3. Germline CDR1 and CDR2: DFQATT and SNEGSKA (reference sequence). The chain's CDR3 is CSAKEGTHTGELFF. CDR3 DNA sequence: TGCAGTGCTAAGGAGGGGACCCACACCGGGGAGCTGTTTTTT.

The chain has TRBV19 and TRBJ2-1; 10 bases match TRBD2. The CDR3 totals 16 residues. Per germline, CDR1 LNHDA and CDR2 SQIVND (reference sequence). V lost 5 bases to trimming and J lost 7 bases; unmatched junction nucleotides: 11. CDR3 sequence (DNA): TGTGCCAGTAGTGACCCCAGCGGGAGGGCTTGGAATGAGCAGTTCTTC. Translated: CASSDPSGRAWNEQFF.

The chain has TRBV12-3 or TRBV12-4 and TRBJ2-3; D not resolved. This CDR3 spans 17 amino acids. Trimming pared 6 bases from V and 5 bases from J, leaving 24 bases between. CDR3 sequence: CASRGPVTHPTGDTQYF. CDR3 nucleotide sequence: TGTGCCAGCAGAGGCCCGGTTACCCACCCCACCGGAGATACGCAGTATTTT.

The chain employs TRBV5-4 and TRBJ2-6; D unclear. The CDR3 totals 17 residues. Trimming pared 0 bases from V and 2 bases from J, leaving 12 bases between. In germline, CDR1 is SGHNT, CDR2 YYREEE (reference sequence). For the CDR3, the DNA is TGTGCCAGCAGCTTGGGGATATTTACTGCTGGGGCCAACGTCCTGACTTTC. It yields the protein CASSLGIFTAGANVLTF.

In this sample, this clonotype turned up a few times. The V gene is TRBV21-1, the J gene TRBJ2-7; the table calls TRBD1, which could not be checked here. TRBV21-1 is a recognized pseudogene. The CDR3 consists of 15 residues. CDR3 in amino acids: CASGIFRETFNEQYF. The CDR3 DNA reads TGTGCCAGCGGGATCTTCCGGGAGACATTCAACGAGCAGTACTTC.

The V call is TRBV12-3 or TRBV12-4, the J call TRBJ2-1, with 8 bases identical to TRBD2. Losses at the gene ends were 6 bases for V and 0 bases for J; bases not matched to a gene: 13. There are 18 residues in the CDR3. The chain's CDR3 is CASRPNRLAGSSYNEQFF. Written as DNA, the CDR3 is TGTGCCAGCAGGCCTAATAGGTTAGCGGGAAGCTCCTACAATGAGCAGTTCTTC.

The table lists this clonotype with a few counts. The chain recombines TRBV4-2 with TRBJ2-7; 9 nucleotides agree with TRBD2. Trimming removed 4 bases from V and 5 bases from J; junction bases left unmatched: 6. The germline CDR1 and CDR2 sequences are LGHNA and YNFKEQ. This CDR3 comprises 14 residues. CDR3 sequence reads: CASSPLGTSNEQYF. CDR3 DNA: TGTGCCAGCAGCCCACTTGGGACTAGCAACGAGCAGTACTTC.

The J gene is TRBJ2-1, the V gene TRBV20-1, with TRBD1 matching over 9 bases. V lost 5 bases to trimming and J lost 5 bases; unmatched junction nucleotides: 7. The germline V gene has CDR1 DFQATT and CDR2 SNEGSKA (reference sequence). CDR3 length: 14 residues. CDR3 loop: CSAPKGQGNNEQFF. The DNA for the CDR3 is TGCAGTGCTCCTAAGGGACAGGGAAACAATGAGCAGTTCTTC.

This clonotype was counted at least ten times. V and J are TRBV3-1 and TRBJ2-1; D may be TRBD2 (6 bases). V was cut by 2 bases and J by 6 bases, with 14 bases left in between. The CDR3 totals 15 residues. Germline CDR1 LGHDT, CDR2 YNNKEL (reference sequence). CDR3 residues: CASSQMGLGPNEQFF. CDR3 bases: TGTGCCAGCAGCCAAATGGGACTTGGACCCAATGAGCAGTTCTTC.

The chain links TRBV4-2 to TRBJ2-1; D possibly corresponds to TRBD2 (6 bases). Between the trimmed V and J ends, which lost 3 bases and 9 bases, there was a span of 15 bases. Looked up from germline, CDR1 is LGHNA and CDR2 is YNFKEQ. There are 14 residues in the CDR3. This CDR3 reads CASSQMTSSGEQFF. The CDR3 coding sequence is TGTGCCAGCAGCCAGATGACTAGTTCCGGTGAGCAGTTCTTC.

This rearrangement joins TRBV4-3 to TRBJ2-1; the D gene is possibly TRBD2 (6 bases). This CDR3 spans 16 amino acids. Deletions cut 0 bases from V and 4 bases from J, with 13 bases between. The germline gives CDR1 LGHNA, CDR2 YSLEER. CDR3 bases: TGCGCCAGCAGCCAAGATGGAACTAGCATATACAATGAGCAGTTCTTC. Translating it yields CASSQDGTSIYNEQFF.

The table lists this clonotype with a few counts. This chain joins TRBV12-3 or TRBV12-4 and TRBJ1-1; D uncertain. V dropped 6 bases and J dropped 7 bases, with 15 bases sitting between them. The CDR3 extends over 13 amino acids. The CDR3 is CASRQNPEVEAFF. The CDR3, as DNA: TGTGCCAGCAGGCAAAACCCCGAGGTTGAAGCTTTCTTT.

This clonotype was counted a few times. The chain employs TRBV10-3 and TRBJ1-1; the D is unclear. Looked up from germline, CDR1 is ENHRY and CDR2 is SYGVKD. With 3 bases removed from V and 8 bases from J, the gap between germline ends came to 13 bases. The CDR3 runs 13 residues. CDR3 loop: CAISDLEGREAFF. The CDR3 nucleotides are TGTGCCATCAGTGATCTAGAAGGGAGAGAAGCTTTCTTT.

V and J are TRBV12-5 and TRBJ2-3; TRBD2 matches at 15 bases. The CDR3 sequence is 18 residues long. V gave up 2 bases and J gave up 3 bases; unmatched junction bases: 6. CDR1 and CDR2 from the germline V gene are LGHNT and FRNRAP. The CDR3, as DNA: TGTGCTAGTGGTTTGTACAGGACTAGCGGGAGGGGAACAGATACGCAGTATTTT. Translation gives CASGLYRTSGRGTDTQYF.

This clonotype occurred a few times. This is likely a read error, given that the CDR3 carries no conserved phenylalanine or tryptophan at its end. The gene calls are TRBV5-4 and TRBJ2-2; D remains unclear. V gave up 0 bases and J gave up 7 bases, with 4 bases separating them. The CDR3 extends over 12 amino acids. From germline, CDR1 is SGHNT and CDR2 YYREEE (reference sequence). CDR3 sequence reads: CASSLANGELFL. In DNA, the CDR3 is TGTGCCAGCAGCTTGGCGAACGGGGAGCTGTTTCTT.

This clonotype showed up many times. The CDR3 loop reads CASSLRNRRVQRRYEQYF. The DNA of the CDR3 is TGTGCCAGCAGCTTAAGGAATCGGCGGGTACAAAGGCGCTACGAGCAGTACTTC. The genes are TRBV11-2 and TRBJ2-7, with D possibly matching TRBD2 (5 bases). Germline CDR1 reads SGHAT; CDR2 reads FQNNGV. Trimming left V 2 bases short and J 3 bases short, with 23 bases between. The length of the CDR3 is 18 residues.

A few counts support this clonotype. This chain uses TRBV5-6 with TRBJ1-2, with no clear D. This CDR3 comprises 13 residues. Trimming left V 3 bases short and J 4 bases short, with 10 bases between. Looked up from germline, CDR1 is SGHDT and CDR2 is YYEEEE. The DNA for the CDR3 is TGTGCCAGCAGCTCTGGACGCGGCTATGGCTACACCTTC. Translation gives CASSSGRGYGYTF.

This clonotype was detected a few times. V is TRBV29-1 and J is TRBJ2-1; D gene unclear. V lost 8 bases, J lost 2 bases, and 7 bases lay in between. CDR1 SQVTM and CDR2 ANQGSEA come from the germline V gene. CDR3 length equals 11 residues. DNA for the CDR3: TGCAGCAAAACAACCTACAATGAGCAGTTCTTC. Translated: CSKTTYNEQFF.